The rows below give T cell receptor beta chains drawn from one sample of a study of blood T cells in healthy people across ages. TCRdb ran MiXCR on the 5' RACE reads and lists one entry per CDR3 protein. In the table there are around 520,000 distinct CDR3 sequences, approximately 26% of which are singletons. This same sample was also part of a study on T cells of mothers and their children.

The sample was blood. These receptors were obtained from a boy aged 2 to 9 in good health. Both conserved end residues are part of each CDR3. D genes are given only for firm matches. Expanded clones are given a class, and other clones once, few, many or no size at all.

TRBJ2-1 . TRBV7-9 . CASSPGTGWDEQFF TGTGCCAGCAGCCCAGGCACAGGGTGGGATGAGCAGTTCTTC
TRBJ2-7 few TRBV3-1 . CASSGGGLYEQYF TGTGCCAGCAGTGGGGGGGGGCTTTACGAGCAGTACTTC
TRBJ1-2 few TRBV6-6 TRBD1 CASSYDRGNYGYTF TGTGCCAGCAGTTACGACAGGGGAAACTATGGCTACACCTTC
TRBJ1-2 . TRBV7-2 TRBD1 CASSTGGWLYYGYTF TGTGCCAGCAGCACAGGGGGGTGGCTCTACTATGGCTACACCTTC
TRBJ1-5 . TRBV30 TRBD1 CAWSSGQGSNQPQHF TGTGCCTGGAGTTCCGGACAGGGAAGCAATCAGCCCCAGCATTTT
TRBJ2-3 . TRBV7-2 TRBD2 CASSLVLAGDVTQYF TGTGCCAGCAGCTTAGTACTAGCGGGAGATGTTACGCAGTATTTT
TRBJ2-3 . TRBV5-1 . CASSSDSKGTQYF TGCGCCAGCAGCTCCGACTCGAAGGGTACGCAGTATTTT
TRBJ1-3 . TRBV5-6 TRBD1 CASSRSGTEYF TGTGCCAGCAGCAGATCCGGGACAGAGTATTTT
TRBJ2-1 few TRBV7-6 . CASSAAPTRGHTFHEQFF TGTGCCAGCAGCGCCGCCCCCACCCGCGGTCATACGTTCCATGAGCAGTTCTTC
TRBJ2-3 once TRBV10-2 . CASEFDREGDTQYF TGCGCCAGCGAGTTTGACAGGGAGGGAGATACGCAGTATTTT
TRBJ2-1 few TRBV11-2 . CASSGVSATIRNEQFF TGTGCCAGCAGCGGGGTCTCTGCCACAATTCGCAATGAGCAGTTCTTC
TRBJ2-5 few TRBV3-1 . CASSQNEGQETQYF TGTGCCAGCAGCCAAAACGAGGGCCAAGAGACCCAGTACTTC
TRBJ2-7 . TRBV3-1 . CASSSSDGPTCEQYF TGTGCCAGCAGCTCATCAGACGGCCCGACCTGCGAGCAGTACTTC
TRBJ1-1 . TRBV20-1 . CSARAGQRAEAFF TGCAGTGCTAGAGCGGGTCAGAGGGCTGAAGCTTTCTTT
TRBJ1-2 few TRBV10-3 . CAISERQGVYTF TGTGCCATCAGTGAGCGGCAGGGAGTCTACACCTTC
TRBJ2-5 few TRBV29-1 TRBD1 CSAAPGTGSKETQYF TGCAGCGCCGCACCCGGGACAGGGTCGAAAGAGACCCAGTACTTC
TRBJ2-1 few TRBV20-1 TRBD2 CSATGLDWNEQFF TGCAGTGCAACGGGACTAGATTGGAATGAGCAGTTCTTC
TRBJ2-2 . TRBV29-1 . CSVNGGAGTGELFF TGCAGCGTTAACGGCGGAGCCGGCACCGGGGAGCTGTTTTTT
TRBJ1-1 . TRBV6-1 . CASSAFQGRDTEAFF TGTGCCAGCAGTGCCTTTCAGGGGAGGGACACTGAAGCTTTCTTT
TRBJ1-2 . TRBV20-1 . CSASLGLNYGYTF TGCAGTGCTAGTCTGGGTTTGAACTATGGCTACACCTTC
TRBJ2-7 few TRBV13 TRBD2 CASSLGVLAGETYEQYF TGCGCCAGCAGCTTAGGAGTCCTAGCGGGGGAAACCTACGAGCAGTACTTC
TRBJ2-5 . TRBV15 . CATSRARAAETQYF TGTGCCACCAGCAGAGCCCGGGCAGCAGAGACCCAGTACTTC
TRBJ1-2 . TRBV5-1 . CASSLEGLGYYGYTF TGCGCCAGCAGCTTGGAAGGGTTGGGATACTATGGCTACACCTTC
TRBJ2-5 few TRBV29-1 . CSFRHFLRYQETQYF TGCAGCTTTAGACACTTCCTTAGGTACCAAGAGACCCAGTACTTC
TRBJ2-3 many TRBV12-3/TRBV12-4 . CASSLGFRLDPGDTQYF TGTGCCAGCAGTTTAGGGTTCCGACTAGACCCGGGAGATACGCAGTATTTT
TRBJ1-1 few TRBV19 . CASSPIGGAEAFF TGTGCCAGCAGCCCGATTGGGGGGGCTGAAGCTTTCTTT
TRBJ2-3 . TRBV5-1 . CASSAVTRGGTDTQYF TGCGCCAGCAGCGCGGTGACCCGTGGGGGGACAGATACGCAGTATTTT
TRBJ1-2 . TRBV20-1 TRBD1 CSARVRGTGFNGYTF TGCAGTGCTAGAGTTCGTGGGACAGGGTTTAATGGCTACACCTTC
TRBJ1-4 . TRBV2 TRBD1 CASSRDRDGGPNEKLFF TGTGCCAGCAGTCGGGACAGGGACGGGGGACCTAATGAAAAACTGTTTTTT
TRBJ2-3 few TRBV25-1 . CASGKGDTQYF TGTGCCAGCGGAAAGGGAGATACGCAGTATTTT
TRBJ1-4 . TRBV18 TRBD1 CASSSSTGITNEKLFF TGTGCCAGCTCATCATCGACAGGGATAACGAATGAAAAACTGTTTTTT
TRBJ2-7 . TRBV7-9 TRBD2 CATSSGSLYEQYF TGTGCCACCTCTAGCGGGAGTCTATACGAGCAGTACTTC
TRBJ2-7 few TRBV7-9 TRBD2 CASSPPGSLAGGYEQYF TGTGCCAGCAGCCCGCCCGGTTCTCTAGCGGGGGGCTACGAGCAGTACTTC
TRBJ2-2 few TRBV20-1 TRBD2 CSAYRTSGTTGELFF TGCAGTGCTTACCGCACTAGCGGAACCACCGGGGAGCTGTTTTTT
TRBJ2-1 . TRBV7-2 TRBD2 CASSLASHLQRGGFNEQFF TGTGCCAGCAGCTTAGCCTCACACCTCCAGCGGGGGGGCTTCAATGAGCAGTTCTTC
TRBJ2-7 few TRBV10-2 TRBD2 CASSERREKGEQYF TGCGCCAGCAGTGAGAGGCGGGAGAAGGGCGAGCAGTACTTC
TRBJ2-5 . TRBV14 . CASSQGSQYQETQYF TGTGCCAGCAGCCAGGGCTCCCAGTACCAAGAGACCCAGTACTTC
TRBJ2-3 . TRBV7-6 TRBD2 CASSPVPGLAGVEDTQYF TGTGCCAGCAGCCCCGTACCGGGACTAGCGGGAGTAGAGGATACGCAGTATTTT
TRBJ2-7 . TRBV12-3/TRBV12-4 . CASRRGAGTGEQYF TGTGCCAGCAGACGGGGGGCCGGTACCGGCGAGCAGTACTTC
TRBJ2-2 few TRBV7-6 . CASSFKQGPGELFF TGTGCCAGCAGCTTTAAACAGGGTCCCGGGGAGCTGTTTTTT
TRBJ2-1 few TRBV10-3 TRBD2 CAISEVFGGADEQFF TGTGCCATCAGTGAGGTATTCGGGGGGGCCGATGAGCAGTTCTTC
TRBJ2-5 few TRBV9 . CASNDVGGRETQYF TGTGCCAGCAACGACGTAGGGGGGAGAGAGACCCAGTACTTC
TRBJ2-7 . TRBV28 . CASLPRLNYEQYF TGTGCCAGCCTGCCCAGGCTAAACTACGAGCAGTACTTC
TRBJ2-6 . TRBV5-1 . CASRPPGSSGANVLTF TGCGCCAGCAGACCCCCGGGGAGCTCTGGGGCCAACGTCCTGACTTTC
TRBJ2-7 many TRBV12-3/TRBV12-4 . CASSLGQFYEQYF TGTGCCAGCAGTTTGGGACAATTCTACGAGCAGTACTTC
TRBJ1-1 many TRBV5-1 TRBD1 CASSLTGPDTEAFF TGCGCCAGCAGCCTGACAGGGCCCGACACTGAAGCTTTCTTT
TRBJ2-7 once TRBV7-2 TRBD2 CASSLAADYYEQYF TGTGCCAGCAGTCTAGCGGCTGACTACTACGAGCAGTACTTC
TRBJ2-1 . TRBV12-3/TRBV12-4 TRBD2 CASSPDSGGPHNEQFF TGTGCCAGCAGCCCAGACTCGGGAGGCCCCCACAATGAGCAGTTCTTC
TRBJ1-2 . TRBV11-2 . CASSFTGGQANYGYTF TGTGCCAGCAGCTTTACGGGGGGACAAGCTAACTATGGCTACACCTTC
TRBJ2-1 . TRBV27 TRBD1 CASSPGGVYNEQFF TGTGCCAGCAGTCCAGGGGGCGTCTACAATGAGCAGTTCTTC
TRBJ2-1 few TRBV5-6 TRBD2 CASSPAGGNYNEQFF TGTGCCAGCAGCCCAGCCGGGGGGAACTACAATGAGCAGTTCTTC
TRBJ1-5 few TRBV7-9 . CASSLGVMIESYQPQHF TGTGCCAGCAGCTTAGGTGTCATGATAGAGTCCTATCAGCCCCAGCATTTT
TRBJ1-1 many TRBV29-1 . CSVAGHLNTEAFF TGCAGCGTGGCGGGACACCTGAACACTGAAGCTTTCTTT
TRBJ2-1 . TRBV6-6 TRBD2 CASSSRGGVRNEQFF TGTGCCAGCAGTTCCCGCGGGGGGGTCCGGAATGAGCAGTTCTTC
TRBJ1-2 . TRBV27 TRBD1 CASSRTGDYYGYTF TGTGCCAGCAGTAGGACAGGGGACTACTATGGCTACACCTTC